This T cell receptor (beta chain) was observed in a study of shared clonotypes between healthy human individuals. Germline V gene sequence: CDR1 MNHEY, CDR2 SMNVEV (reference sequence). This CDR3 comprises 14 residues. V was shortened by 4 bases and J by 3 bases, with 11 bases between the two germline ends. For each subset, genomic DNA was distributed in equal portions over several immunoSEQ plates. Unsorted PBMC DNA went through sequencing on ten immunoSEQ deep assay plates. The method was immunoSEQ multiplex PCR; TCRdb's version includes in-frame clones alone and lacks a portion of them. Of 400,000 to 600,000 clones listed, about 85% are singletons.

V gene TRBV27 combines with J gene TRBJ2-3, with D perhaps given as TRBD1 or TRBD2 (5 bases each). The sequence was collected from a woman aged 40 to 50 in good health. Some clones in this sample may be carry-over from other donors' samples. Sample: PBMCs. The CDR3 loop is CASSWAGTTDTQYF. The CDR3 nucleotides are TGTGCCAGCAGTTGGGCAGGGACGACAGATACGCAGTATTTT.